The 26 T cell receptor beta chains below were found in one sample sequenced in a study of T cells in Graves' hyperthyroidism and ophthalmopathy (dated by TCRdb to between 2018 and 2020). Library generation was performed with multiplex PCR. The reads were generated on an Illumina HiSeq 2000. Amplification of TCR beta CDR3 regions was carried out from RNA transcripts. For the first round of RT-PCR on the TCR CDR3, the HTBI primer set was used together with the Qiagen OneStep RT-PCR kit. TCRdb took the public reads, trimmed them with fastp at Q25, ran MiXCR for clone calling and kept in-frame beta chains. When rows share a CDR3 protein, they turn into one entry using the most common DNA and genes. This sample gives around 420,000 distinct CDR3 sequences in total; around 16% of them show up just once. The leading ten clones occupy just under 8% of the sample. Sequencing was performed on blood. The origin of the receptors is a woman aged 18-29 years with Graves' hyperthyroidism.

This clonotype was counted at least ten times. This sequence joins TRBV10-3 and TRBJ2-5; 7 nucleotides align to TRBD1. CDR1 and CDR2 from the germline V gene are ENHRY and SYGVKD. The V segment lost 5 bases and the J segment 5 bases; nucleotides outside the gene matches: 5. This CDR3 region has 13 residues. CDR3 DNA sequence: TGTGCCATCAGTCTAACAGGGGAGGAGACCCAGTACTTC. The encoded protein is CAISLTGEETQYF.

This clonotype was counted only a few times. The chain has TRBV5-4 and TRBJ2-1; D gene uncertain. CDR1 and CDR2 (germline): SGHNT, YYREEE (reference sequence). Trimming took off 0 bases at V and 1 base at J, with 8 bases between the two ends. The CDR3 contains 15 residues. The CDR3 sequence is CASSLDYRSYNEQFF. CDR3 coding DNA: TGTGCCAGCAGCTTGGACTACCGTTCCTACAATGAGCAGTTCTTC.

This clonotype was seen repeatedly, ten times or more. The chain joins TRBV12-3 or TRBV12-4 to TRBJ1-5; D is unresolved. Trimming pared 5 bases from V and 0 bases from J, leaving 8 bases between. The CDR3 extends over 14 amino acids. Written as DNA, the CDR3 is TGTGCCAGCAGTCCCAGGACTAGCAATCAGCCCCAGCATTTT. Protein product: CASSPRTSNQPQHF.

The V gene is TRBV11-1, the J gene TRBJ2-7; D is tentatively TRBD1 or TRBD2 (5 bases each). The V end was cut by 3 bases, the J end by 4 bases, with 13 bases between. The CDR3 contains 14 residues. The germline CDR1 and CDR2 sequences are SGHAT and FQDESV (reference sequence). The CDR3 sequence: CASSFGTGRYEQYF. The CDR3 DNA follows: TGTGCCAGCAGCTTCGGCACGGGACGTTACGAGCAGTACTTC.

V usage is TRBV7-3 and J usage is TRBJ1-2, with D possibly matching TRBD1 (5 bases). V lost 8 bases and J 6 bases, leaving 19 bases between the germline ends. This CDR3 is 14 amino acids long. Germline V lookup: CDR1 SGHTA, CDR2 FQGTGA. CDR3 nucleotide sequence: TGTGCCAGCTCGGACGGTTCAGGGTTCAATGGCTACACCTTC. As protein: CASSDGSGFNGYTF.

This clonotype was picked up many times. The chain joins TRBV2 to TRBJ2-7; 8 bases are a match to TRBD2. The V gene end was trimmed by 1 base and the J gene end by 3 bases; junction bases not matched to a gene: 2. This CDR3 contains 14 residues. The germline CDR1 and CDR2 sequences are SNHLY and FYNNEI. The CDR3 spells CASSEVRGDYEQYF. The DNA of the CDR3 is TGTGCCAGCAGTGAAGTGCGGGGGGACTACGAGCAGTACTTC.

In this sample, this clonotype turned up many times. The gene calls are TRBV18 and TRBJ2-2; possibly TRBD2 for D (5 bases). Germline V CDR1 and CDR2: KGHSH, LQKENI. The CDR3 runs 15 residues. V was cut by 2 bases and J by 1 base, with 8 bases left in between. The CDR3 region is CASSPGGGNTGELFF. The CDR3 DNA follows: TGTGCCAGCTCACCAGGTGGAGGGAACACCGGGGAGCTGTTTTTT.

Only a few counts were recorded for this clonotype. This could be a read error, since a much larger clone is one nucleotide away. The rearrangement links TRBV7-2 to TRBJ2-2; TRBD1 agrees at 7 bases. The CDR3 totals 15 residues. Germline-derived CDR1 and CDR2 are SGHTA and FQGNSA. The CDR3 spells CASSSPRLAQGELLF. The DNA for the CDR3 is TGTGCCAGCAGCTCACCTAGACTGGCCCAGGGGGAGCTGCTTTTT.

There are many counts of this clonotype. This chain joins TRBV12-3 or TRBV12-4 and TRBJ2-4; D may be TRBD1 (6 bases). This CDR3 contains 15 residues. The V and J ends lost 5 bases and 3 bases respectively, with 14 bases between them. The CDR3 region has the DNA TGTGCCAGCAGTCGAGGACAGTCGAACAAAAACATTCAGTACTTC. It specifies CASSRGQSNKNIQYF.

This clonotype was seen ten or more times. J is TRBJ1-2 and V is TRBV11-2; TRBD1 agrees at 8 bases. The V gene end was trimmed by 3 bases and the J gene end by 9 bases; junction bases not matched to a gene: 6. The CDR3 extends over 13 amino acids. From germline, CDR1 is SGHAT and CDR2 FQNNGV. CDR3 in DNA: TGTGCCAGCAGCTTCACAGGGGGGATTCGCTACACCTTC. Encoded protein: CASSFTGGIRYTF.

This clonotype was detected many times. The gene calls are TRBV20-1 and TRBJ1-2, with D tentatively TRBD1 (5 bases). The CDR3 is made up of 12 amino acids. V dropped 6 bases and J dropped 7 bases, with 15 bases sitting between them. CDR1 and CDR2 (germline): DFQATT, SNEGSKA (reference sequence). The CDR3 sequence: CSAPQGLLGYTF. The CDR3, as DNA: TGCAGTGCCCCCCAGGGACTCCTTGGCTACACCTTC.

The chain couples TRBV28 to TRBJ1-1, with TRBD1 as a possible D gene (6 bases). CDR1 is MDHEN, CDR2 SYDVKM, per germline. V lost 10 bases and J 4 bases, leaving 19 bases between the germline ends. The CDR3 sequence is 14 residues long. CDR3 in DNA: TGTGCCAACGGACTACAGGGCTACGGCACTGAAGCTTTCTTT. It encodes CANGLQGYGTEAFF.

This clonotype has just a few counts. V usage is TRBV5-4 and J usage is TRBJ2-1, with TRBD2 identical over 8 bases. Germline lookup yields CDR1 SGHNT and CDR2 YYREEE (reference sequence). After removal of 4 bases from V and 3 bases from J, the junction contained 6 bases not matched to a gene. This CDR3 comprises 15 residues. The CDR3 DNA sequence: TGTGCCAGCAGCCTTAGCGGGACCAACTACAATGAGCAGTTCTTC. Residues: CASSLSGTNYNEQFF.

The table lists this clonotype with many counts. The J gene is TRBJ2-1, the V gene TRBV20-1; D may correspond to TRBD1 or TRBD2 (5 bases each). CDR1 DFQATT and CDR2 SNEGSKA come from the germline V gene (reference sequence). The CDR3 length is 16 residues. Trimming pared 6 bases from V and 4 bases from J, leaving 22 bases between. CDR3 sequence reads: CSALIGTPRGYNEQFF. In DNA, the CDR3 is TGCAGTGCCCTCATTGGGACGCCGAGGGGTTACAATGAGCAGTTCTTC.

This clonotype was detected only a few times. This sequence joins TRBV13 and TRBJ2-1, with D uncertain. CDR1 and CDR2 from the germline V gene are PRHDT and FYEKMQ (reference sequence). The CDR3 contains 14 residues. With 5 bases removed from V and 1 base from J, the gap between germline ends came to 9 bases. CDR3 region: CASSVGLSYNEQFF. CDR3 nucleotide sequence: TGTGCCAGCAGCGTGGGGTTGTCCTACAATGAGCAGTTCTTC.

This clonotype has a handful of counts. The chain joins TRBV20-1 to TRBJ1-4; 9 nucleotides match TRBD1. This CDR3 has 18 amino acids. J gave up 2 bases and V 6 bases, and 16 bases lay outside the gene matches. In germline, CDR1 is DFQATT, CDR2 SNEGSKA (reference sequence). The CDR3 protein is CSAETGTGNWRTNEKLFF. The DNA of the CDR3 is TGCAGTGCGGAAACCGGGACAGGGAACTGGAGGACTAATGAAAAACTGTTTTTT.

This clonotype was detected only a few times. V is TRBV5-4 and J is TRBJ2-1; D assignment may be TRBD1 or TRBD2 (6 bases each). Germline CDR1 reads SGHNT; CDR2 reads YYREEE (reference sequence). CDR3 size: 17 residues. Trimming removed 4 bases from V and 7 bases from J, with 24 bases in between. CDR3 DNA sequence: TGTGCCAGCAGCCAACCCCCACAGGGACTGATTATTAATGAGCAGTTCTTC. Protein sequence: CASSQPPQGLIINEQFF.

As for this clonotype: Its ends do not fully match the called genes, so a read error is possible. V is TRBV5-1 and J is TRBJ2-7; the match to TRBD1 covers 7 bases. Looked up from germline, CDR1 is SGHRS and CDR2 is YFSETQ. The CDR3 is made up of 14 amino acids. The CDR3 bases are TGTGCCAGCAGCCCAGGACAGGAATCCTACGAGCAGTACTTC. Its translation: CASSPGQESYEQYF.

In this sample, this clonotype turned up many times. V gene TRBV9 combines with J gene TRBJ2-2, with 14 positions matching TRBD2. Unmatched junction bases numbered 8, after V lost 3 bases and J lost 7 bases. The CDR3 is 17 residues long. Germline CDR1 reads SGDLS; CDR2 reads YYNGEE. CDR3 in DNA: TGTGCCAGCAGCGAGCCGGGACTAGCGGGGGCAGTCGGGGAGCTGTTTTTT. Its protein product is CASSEPGLAGAVGELFF.

This clonotype was counted a few times. The gene calls are TRBV11-2 and TRBJ2-2, with 7 bases matching TRBD2. The trim removed 6 bases at V and 4 bases at J, leaving 11 bases unmatched. CDR1 and CDR2 (germline): SGHAT, FQNNGV. The CDR3 runs 16 residues. CDR3 amino acids: CASSPLAVGGTGELFF. In DNA, the CDR3 is TGTGCCAGCAGTCCCCTAGCGGTAGGCGGCACCGGGGAGCTGTTTTTT.

This clonotype was recorded at least ten times. The chain uses TRBV7-9 and TRBJ2-1; no reliable D call. The V end was cut by 1 base, the J end by 5 bases, with 9 bases between. This CDR3 is built from 14 residues. The V gene's germline CDR1 is SEHNR and CDR2 FQNEAQ (reference sequence). The CDR3 DNA follows: TGTGCCAGCAGCTTAGGCAGAAACAACAATGAGCAGTTCTTC. Its translation: CASSLGRNNNEQFF.

In this sample, this clonotype turned up many times. The CDR3 protein is CASSRRPSDFSGANVLTF. In nucleotides, the CDR3 is TGTGCCAGCAGCCGGAGGCCCTCAGACTTCTCTGGGGCCAACGTCCTGACTTTC. The rearrangement uses TRBV3-1 and TRBJ2-6; perhaps TRBD2 as D (5 bases). CDR3 length equals 18 residues. With 4 bases removed from V and 0 bases from J, the gap between germline ends came to 16 bases. The germline V gene encodes CDR1 LGHDT and CDR2 YNNKEL (reference sequence).

This clonotype was recorded at least ten times. The gene calls are TRBV20-1 and TRBJ2-7, with unresolved D. V shed 3 bases and J shed 2 bases, with 17 bases lying between them. This CDR3 has 15 amino acids. Per the germline V gene, CDR1 is DFQATT and CDR2 is SNEGSKA (reference sequence). Here the CDR3 DNA reads TGCAGTGCTAGCAAGGGTGGTCAGGTGGCCTACGAGCAGTACTTC. Residues: CSASKGGQVAYEQYF.

This clonotype was counted at least ten times. The V and J genes are TRBV5-1 and TRBJ2-7; 8 nucleotides match TRBD1. V was pared by 2 bases and J by 3 bases, with 4 bases of the junction left unmatched. The V gene's germline CDR1 is SGHRS and CDR2 YFSETQ. There are 14 residues in the CDR3. The CDR3 region is CASSFDRGGYEQYF. The CDR3, as DNA: TGCGCCAGCAGCTTCGACAGGGGAGGCTACGAGCAGTACTTC.

This chain joins TRBV7-3 and TRBJ2-1, with TRBD1 matching 7 bases. V was pared by 5 bases and J by 14 bases, with 12 bases of the junction left unmatched. The germline V gene encodes CDR1 SGHTA and CDR2 FQGTGA. This CDR3 is 13 amino acids long. The CDR3 region is CASSPAPGQREFF. The CDR3 nucleotides are TGTGCCAGCAGCCCAGCCCCGGGACAGAGGGAGTTCTTC.

V and J are TRBV7-9 and TRBJ2-7; D tentatively fits TRBD1 or TRBD2 (6 bases each). Germline V gene sequence: CDR1 SEHNR, CDR2 FQNEAQ (reference sequence). The CDR3 sequence is 16 residues long. Trimming left V 5 bases short and J 0 bases short, with 17 bases between. CDR3 region: CASSPPRGQSSYEQYF. The CDR3 DNA reads as TGTGCCAGCAGCCCCCCTCGGGGGCAGAGCTCCTACGAGCAGTACTTC.